The 26 T cell receptor beta chains below were found in one sample sequenced in a study of T cells in Graves' hyperthyroidism and ophthalmopathy. RNA transcripts served as the template for amplifying TCR beta CDR3 regions. TCR CDR3 underwent first-round RT-PCR with the HTBI primer set. One entry per CDR3 protein results from TCRdb running MiXCR on the multiplex PCR reads. The repertoire includes roughly 740,000 distinct CDR3 sequences, roughly 17% of them detected once, and around 7.7% sits in the top ten. Source material: blood. Every receptor here comes from a man younger than 30 with Graves' hyperthyroidism.

V and J are TRBV6-1 and TRBJ1-2; 8 nucleotides match TRBD1. V dropped 5 bases and J dropped 4; count of bases not matched to a gene: 6. Germline lookup yields CDR1 MNHNS and CDR2 SASEGT. This CDR3 spans 14 amino acids. The chain's CDR3 is CASSTGQGIYGYTF. CDR3 bases: TGTGCCAGCAGTACCGGACAGGGAATCTATGGCTACACCTTC.

CDR3 coding DNA: TGCAGTGCTCCTCCTAGCGGAATTAACACCGGGGAGCTGTTTTTT. It is translated as CSAPPSGINTGELFF. This chain links TRBV20-1 with TRBJ2-2, with 7 nucleotides matching TRBD2. The CDR3 has 15 residues. Germline V CDR1 and CDR2: DFQATT, SNEGSKA (reference sequence). Trimming at V came to 5 bases and at J to 2 bases, leaving 8 bases not matched to a gene.

The rearrangement uses TRBV24-1 and TRBJ1-1; D possibly corresponds to TRBD1 (5 bases). The CDR3 extends over 13 amino acids. CDR1 and CDR2 from the germline V gene are KGHDR and SFDVKD. V was pared by 12 bases and J by 6 bases, with 19 bases between. The CDR3 DNA is TGTGCCGTCCGGGACTCCCTTGACTCTGAAGCTTTCTTT. This gives the protein CAVRDSLDSEAFF.

At least ten counts were recorded for this clonotype. The chain carries TRBV7-8 and TRBJ2-1; D gene unclear. Per germline, CDR1 SGHVS and CDR2 FQNEAQ. The CDR3 runs to 15 residues. The ends were cut back, 6 bases at V and 2 bases at J, with 14 bases in the middle. The CDR3 here is CASRAPAIPYNEQFF. CDR3 nucleotide sequence: TGTGCCAGCAGAGCTCCTGCTATCCCCTACAATGAGCAGTTCTTC.

This clonotype was observed many times. The chain joins TRBV12-3 or TRBV12-4 to TRBJ2-3; 10 bases are shared with TRBD2. The CDR3 spans 16 residues. With 8 bases clipped from V and 5 bases from J, the junction kept 13 bases outside the gene matches. This CDR3 is CASRPLAGTFRDTQYF. In DNA form, the CDR3 reads TGTGCCAGCCGACCACTAGCGGGGACCTTTCGAGATACGCAGTATTTT.

This clonotype was found a few times. V is TRBV5-4 and J is TRBJ2-2; no firm D call. The germline V gene encodes CDR1 SGHNT and CDR2 YYREEE (reference sequence). This CDR3 comprises 15 residues. V was cut by 0 bases and J by 4 bases, with 10 bases left in between. The CDR3 nucleotides are TGTGCCAGCAGCTTGGAAACGGGTTCCACCGGGGAGCTGTTTTTT. Encoded protein: CASSLETGSTGELFF.

The chain links TRBV7-8 to TRBJ1-5; D call uncertain. Germline V gene data show CDR1 as SGHVS and CDR2 as FQNEAQ. V gave up 2 bases and J gave up 7 bases, with 12 bases separating them. This CDR3 contains 14 residues. This chain's CDR3 is CASSLRRSEQPQHF. CDR3 bases: TGTGCCAGCAGCTTAAGAAGGTCAGAACAGCCCCAGCATTTT.

Of note for this clonotype: A read error is possible here, since a much larger clone lies one base away. This chain links TRBV28 with TRBJ2-3; 9 bases agree with TRBD2. The CDR3 runs to 18 residues. Germline V gene lookup returns CDR1 MDHEN and CDR2 SYDVKM. The DNA of the CDR3 is TGTGCCAGCAGTTTATTGGTGGGGCGGGAGGGGGGCACAGATACGCAGTGTTTT. Translated, it gives CASSLLVGREGGTDTQCF.

This clonotype has just a few counts. The J gene is TRBJ2-2, the V gene TRBV30; D unresolved. Trimming took 2 bases from V and 5 from J, leaving 9 bases between them. Germline loops: CDR1 GTSNPN, CDR2 SVGIG (reference sequence). The CDR3 loop spans 13 amino acids. The CDR3 DNA follows: TGTGCCTGGAGTCCCCATGGTACCGGGGAGCTGTTTTTT. Amino acids: CAWSPHGTGELFF.

This clonotype was detected ten times or more. The chain carries TRBV11-2 and TRBJ2-5, with TRBD2 identical over 9 bases. J lost 3 bases, V lost 6 bases, and 11 bases had no gene match. CDR3 length: 16 amino acids. Germline loops: CDR1 SGHAT, CDR2 FQNNGV. CDR3 DNA sequence: TGTGCCAGCAGAGCCCCTTATAGCGGGAGCAAAGAGACCCAGTACTTC. Protein: CASRAPYSGSKETQYF.

The gene calls are TRBV2 and TRBJ2-3; 8 positions agree with TRBD2. CDR1 and CDR2 from the germline V gene are SNHLY and FYNNEI. The CDR3 contains 15 residues. The J segment lost 3 bases and the V segment lost 0 bases, leaving 2 bases of the junction unmatched. This chain's CDR3 is CASSEALAGTDTQYF. The CDR3 DNA reads as TGTGCCAGCAGTGAAGCGCTAGCGGGTACAGATACGCAGTATTTT.

For the CDR3, the DNA is TGCAGTGCTAGAAGGGCGGGGGGCTTAGATCAGCCCCAGCATTTT. Its protein is CSARRAGGLDQPQHF. The chain links TRBV20-1 to TRBJ1-5; D might be TRBD1 (6 bases). V lost 2 bases and J lost 5, with 16 bases in between. Germline CDR1 DFQATT, CDR2 SNEGSKA (reference sequence). This CDR3 has 15 residues.

This clonotype occurred a few times. The chain joins TRBV6-2 or TRBV6-3 to TRBJ2-7; tentatively, D is TRBD1 or TRBD2 (6 bases each). The CDR3 is 16 residues long. The ends were cut back, 6 bases at V and 1 base at J, with 19 bases in the middle. From germline, CDR1 is MNHEY and CDR2 SVGEGT. CDR3 sequence (DNA): TGTGCCAGCAGCCCCGGAGGGGGTAGCGGATCCTACGAGCAGTACTTC. Its protein product is CASSPGGGSGSYEQYF.

This clonotype has just a few counts. The chain uses TRBV27 and TRBJ1-2; D uncertain. Per germline, CDR1 MNHEY and CDR2 SMNVEV (reference sequence). V lost 4 bases to trimming and J lost 8 bases, with 20 bases between them. This CDR3 is 15 amino acids long. CDR3 DNA sequence: TGTGCCAGCAGTTCCGGGGTATCTACCCCGGGCGGCTACACCTTC. Translated, it gives CASSSGVSTPGGYTF.

The CDR3 spells CASSRLWDRARSGANVLTF. DNA for the CDR3: TGCGCCAGCAGCCGACTATGGGACAGGGCGAGGTCTGGGGCCAACGTCCTGACTTTC. The chain couples TRBV4-1 to TRBJ2-6; 9 positions match TRBD1. Germline loops: CDR1 MGHRA, CDR2 YSYEKL. The CDR3 has 19 residues. The ends lost 4 bases at V and 1 base at J; junction bases unmatched: 11.

The rearrangement uses TRBV28 and TRBJ2-2, with D possibly matching TRBD2 (6 bases). V lost 6 bases and J lost 5, with 16 bases in between. The CDR3 loop spans 15 amino acids. CDR1 MDHEN and CDR2 SYDVKM come from the germline V gene. In DNA, the CDR3 is TGTGCCAGCAGCTGGGACGCGGGGAGAACCGGGGAGCTGTTTTTT. It codes for CASSWDAGRTGELFF.

This clonotype has more than one count but fewer than ten. The V call is TRBV28, the J call TRBJ1-1, with D possibly TRBD1 on 6 matching bases. CDR1 MDHEN and CDR2 SYDVKM come from the germline V gene. The CDR3 has 10 amino acids. The germline V and J ends were trimmed by 8 bases and 9 bases, with 10 bases remaining between them. The CDR3 sequence: CASGGWKAFF. DNA for the CDR3: TGTGCCAGCGGGGGCTGGAAAGCTTTCTTT.

The V and J genes are TRBV5-6 and TRBJ1-3, with 7 bases that match TRBD1. This CDR3 contains 14 residues. In germline, CDR1 is SGHDT, CDR2 YYEEEE. The V and J ends lost 4 bases and 4 bases, in that order; junction bases with no gene match: 5. In nucleotides, the CDR3 is TGTGCCAGCAGCCGCCGGGACAGAGGAAACACCATATATTTT. Its translation: CASSRRDRGNTIYF.

This chain connects TRBV30 to TRBJ1-1; the D is unclear. V was pared by 5 bases and J by 5 bases, with 15 bases between. Germline V gene data show CDR1 as GTSNPN and CDR2 as SVGIG (reference sequence). The CDR3 totals 13 residues. CDR3 amino acids: CAWDPGLRTEAFF. The CDR3 DNA reads as TGTGCCTGGGACCCTGGGTTAAGGACTGAAGCTTTCTTT.

Ten or more counts support this clonotype. This chain joins TRBV27 and TRBJ2-1, with D possibly being TRBD1 or TRBD2 (5 bases each). The V end was cut by 2 bases, the J end by 4 bases, with 12 bases between. CDR1 is MNHEY, CDR2 SMNVEV, per germline (reference sequence). This CDR3 has 15 residues. The CDR3 reads CASSLGDEVYNEQFF. The CDR3 coding sequence is TGTGCCAGCAGTTTAGGGGACGAGGTATACAATGAGCAGTTCTTC.

There are a few counts of this clonotype. V and J are TRBV29-1 and TRBJ2-1, with D hard to call. The germline V gene has CDR1 SQVTM and CDR2 ANQGSEA. This CDR3 is built from 13 residues. V lost 1 base, J lost 6 bases, and 10 bases lay in between. The CDR3 DNA follows: TGCAGCGTTGAAGGAGCGCCAGCCAATGAGCAGTTCTTC. It codes for CSVEGAPANEQFF.

The chain combines TRBV30 with TRBJ1-1, with a possible D match to TRBD1 (5 bases). This CDR3 is built from 10 residues. Germline-derived CDR1 and CDR2 are GTSNPN and SVGIG (reference sequence). Trimming pared 5 bases from V and 11 bases from J, leaving 12 bases between. CDR3 amino acids: CAWGEQVAFF. CDR3 bases: TGTGCCTGGGGGGAACAGGTGGCTTTCTTT. Together with reference TRBV30 and TRBJ1-1, the CDR3 gives the full variable domain: SQTIHQWPATLVQPVGSPLSLECTVEGTSNPNLYWYRQAAGRGLQLLFYSVGIGQISSEVPQNLSASRPQDRQFILSSKKLLLSDSGFYLCAWGEQVAFFGQGTRLTVV.

This clonotype occurred a few times. The rearrangement uses TRBV20-1 and TRBJ2-3; weak D call: TRBD2 (6 bases). The CDR3 spans 18 residues. V lost 0 bases and J lost 6, with 25 bases in between. Germline CDR1 and CDR2: DFQATT and SNEGSKA (reference sequence). The CDR3 protein is CSARDLRMGSGPPDTQYF. CDR3 nucleotides: TGCAGTGCTAGAGACCTCCGAATGGGTAGCGGACCCCCGGATACGCAGTATTTT.

A few counts support this clonotype. The V gene is TRBV30, the J gene TRBJ2-3; 7 bases line up with TRBD1. Trimming at V came to 0 bases and at J to 1 base, leaving 7 bases not matched to a gene. The CDR3 length is 16 residues. From germline, CDR1 is GTSNPN and CDR2 SVGIG (reference sequence). CDR3 bases: TGTGCCTGGAGTGTATATAGGGGGCGAGGCACAGATACGCAGTATTTT. Translating gives CAWSVYRGRGTDTQYF.

This clonotype has a count of ten or more. One junction end does not reproduce the germline sequence, and a read error may be involved. The chain links TRBV6-2 or TRBV6-3 to TRBJ2-3; 7 bases are shared with TRBD2. CDR3 length: 17 amino acids. Germline CDR1 reads MNHEY; CDR2 reads SVGEGT. In DNA form, the CDR3 reads TGTGCCAGCAGCTACTCCGAGCGGGGACTAAGCACAGATACGCAGTATTTT. This encodes CASSYSERGLSTDTQYF.

The genes are TRBV6-1 and TRBJ1-2; TRBD1 matches 9 bases. The trim removed 4 bases at V and 4 bases at J, leaving 7 bases unmatched. Germline values: CDR1 MNHNS, CDR2 SASEGT. This CDR3 region has 15 residues. The CDR3 sequence: CASSARDRVFYGYTF. The DNA of the CDR3 is TGTGCCAGCAGTGCCCGGGACAGGGTCTTCTATGGCTACACCTTC.